This TCR beta chain was sequenced for a study of a mutant IDH1 vaccine in newly diagnosed glioma. Study in general: Once 4-6 weeks had passed after radiotherapy alone, vaccination started, or it started with temozolomide cycles. Those enrolled had earlier been treated with radiotherapy, temozolomide, or both, mostly both.

Time point denoted: week 35, safety follow-up. Each dose delivered 300 ug of mutant IDH1 20-mer peptide subcutaneously with imiquimod. In the case of this clone: Its specificity is not known.

Method: immunoSEQ multiplex PCR; TCRdb's copy keeps in-frame clones and lacks some. The sample includes tens of thousands of clones, 80% to 85% seen only once; the top ten take 4.7%. This sample comprised PBMCs, obtained from a glioma patient whose treatment included an IDH1 peptide vaccine. This receptor was obtained from a woman aged 40-49 years with glioma. Some clones in this sample may be carry-over from other donors' samples.

The CDR3 reads CASSLSRDRGGNTIYF. The CDR3 bases are TGTGCCAGCAGCTTGTCCCGGGACAGGGGTGGAAACACCATATATTTT. The chain links TRBV5-4 to TRBJ1-3; 10 nucleotides line up with TRBD1. V lost 1 base, J lost 3 bases, and 4 bases stayed unmatched. CDR1 is SGHNT and CDR2 is YYREEE in the germline V gene (reference sequence). This CDR3 region has 16 residues.